A single sample gave rise to the 31 T cell receptor beta chains below, sequenced in a study of T-cell memory formation after mild COVID-19. TCRdb processed the 5' RACE reads anew with MiXCR; each CDR3 protein has one entry. The sample holds some 330,000 distinct CDR3 sequences, under 25% seen once. The sequenced material came from PBMCs or a T cell subset sorted from them (not recorded which). Receptors originate from an adult woman who had mild COVID-19 (a few samples of this study predate the infection). Cell type and time point are not known.

The sample holds a few counts of this clonotype. The chain uses TRBV12-3 or TRBV12-4 and TRBJ1-5; 9 bases map to TRBD1. The CDR3 totals 15 residues. Trimming at V came to 5 bases and at J to 1 base, leaving 3 bases not matched to a gene. The CDR3 DNA sequence: TGTGCCAGCAGTACAGGGGGCTGGAGCAATCAGCCCCAGCATTTT. The encoded protein is CASSTGGWSNQPQHF.

This clonotype has more than one count but fewer than ten. The rearrangement joins TRBV24-1 to TRBJ1-2; D unresolved. CDR1 is KGHDR and CDR2 is SFDVKD in the germline V gene. The CDR3 loop spans 14 amino acids. V was cut by 4 bases and J by 2 bases, with 10 bases left in between. The CDR3 loop reads CATSDVNTNYGYTF. The CDR3 coding sequence is TGTGCCACCAGTGACGTAAATACAAACTATGGCTACACCTTC.

This clonotype was seen a few times. The chain uses TRBV27 and TRBJ1-3; D not resolved. The CDR3 totals 15 residues. Germline CDR1 is MNHEY and CDR2 is SMNVEV (reference sequence). The V end lost 2 bases, the J end lost 2 bases, and 10 bases lay between the germline ends. CDR3 residues: CASSLIGVPGNTIYF. CDR3 nucleotide sequence: TGTGCCAGCAGTTTAATCGGGGTCCCTGGAAACACCATATATTTT.

This sequence joins TRBV5-1 and TRBJ2-3; D not certain. The CDR3 is 15 residues long. The V gene's germline CDR1 is SGHRS and CDR2 YFSETQ. Trimming removed 4 bases at V and 3 bases at J, with 15 bases between. The DNA of the CDR3 is TGCGCCAGCAGCCCCCCCACTCCCGGGACAGATACGCAGTATTTT. Its protein is CASSPPTPGTDTQYF.

V and J are TRBV7-9 and TRBJ2-3; 10 bases fit TRBD2. Trimming removed 6 bases from V and 2 bases from J; junction bases left unmatched: 8. This CDR3 is built from 16 residues. The germline CDR1 and CDR2 sequences are SEHNR and FQNEAQ (reference sequence). CDR3 protein: CASSQGLADPTDTQYF. The CDR3 DNA follows: TGTGCCAGCAGTCAAGGACTAGCGGACCCCACAGATACGCAGTATTTT.

V gene TRBV7-2 combines with J gene TRBJ2-3; TRBD2 might be the D (5 bases). V shed 5 bases and J shed 6 bases, with 12 bases lying between them. The germline V gene has CDR1 SGHTA and CDR2 FQGNSA. The CDR3 spans 13 residues. CDR3 region: CASSLEGWDTQYF. CDR3 DNA sequence: TGTGCCAGCAGCCTCGAGGGATGGGATACGCAGTATTTT.

This clonotype was observed a few times. The chain combines TRBV7-2 with TRBJ2-1; 10 bases map to TRBD2. The CDR3 runs to 18 residues. Per the germline V gene, CDR1 is SGHTA and CDR2 is FQGNSA. V was pared by 5 bases and J by 8 bases, with 18 bases of the junction left unmatched. DNA for the CDR3: TGTGCCAGCAGCCCGAAGGGTGTAAGCGGGAGGGCCGAGTATGAGCAGTTCTTC. Amino acid sequence: CASSPKGVSGRAEYEQFF. Variable domain in full (rest from reference TRBV7-2 and TRBJ2-1): GAGVSQSPSNKVTEKGKDVELRCDPISGHTALYWYRQSLGQGLEFLIYFQGNSAPDKSGLPSDRFSAERTGGSVSTLTIQRTQQEDSAVYLCASSPKGVSGRAEYEQFFGPGTRLTVL.

J is TRBJ1-4 and V is TRBV12-3 or TRBV12-4; D uncertain. There are 15 residues in the CDR3. V lost 2 bases and J lost 4, with 11 bases in between. The CDR3 DNA follows: TGTGCCAGCAGTTTAAGCTCCGGTTTTAATGAAAAACTGTTTTTT. Protein sequence: CASSLSSGFNEKLFF.

This clonotype was counted ten times or more. The chain employs TRBV5-5 and TRBJ1-5; tentatively, D is TRBD1 (5 bases). The CDR3 runs 15 residues. Trimming cost V 2 bases and J 2 bases, with 11 bases left between them. Germline V gives CDR1 SGHKS, CDR2 YYEKEE (reference sequence). DNA of the CDR3: TGTGCCAGCAGCTTATTATGGGGGGGCAATCAGCCCCAGCATTTT. Protein sequence: CASSLLWGGNQPQHF.

The rearrangement links TRBV6-2 or TRBV6-3 to TRBJ2-3, with D perhaps matching TRBD2 (5 bases). V was pared by 0 bases and J by 4 bases, with 20 bases between. From germline, CDR1 is MNHEY and CDR2 SVGEGT. The CDR3 extends over 18 amino acids. The CDR3 sequence: CASSYSTFSDSRADTQYF. In DNA, the CDR3 is TGTGCCAGCAGTTACTCGACCTTTAGCGATTCGAGGGCAGATACGCAGTATTTT.

This chain links TRBV29-1 with TRBJ2-1, with 7 nucleotides matching TRBD1. The germline V gene encodes CDR1 SQVTM and CDR2 ANQGSEA. The CDR3 has 15 residues. With 5 bases clipped from V and 3 bases from J, the junction kept 10 bases outside the gene matches. In DNA, the CDR3 is TGCAGCGTTCAAACAGGGGTACGTCGCTACAATGAGCAGTTCTTC. Its protein product is CSVQTGVRRYNEQFF.

The rearrangement links TRBV20-1 to TRBJ1-5; no clear D gene. The germline V gene encodes CDR1 DFQATT and CDR2 SNEGSKA (reference sequence). Trimming cost V 6 bases and J 4 bases, with 10 bases left between them. This CDR3 contains 12 residues. CDR3 region: CSAGRANQPQHF. DNA of the CDR3: TGCAGTGCCGGTAGGGCAAATCAGCCCCAGCATTTT.

This clonotype has at least ten counts. V is TRBV24-1 and J is TRBJ2-4, with D unresolved. Per the germline V gene, CDR1 is KGHDR and CDR2 is SFDVKD. CDR3 length: 16 amino acids. V dropped 4 bases and J dropped 9 bases, with 21 bases sitting between them. CDR3 DNA: TGTGCCACCAGTGACATAGACCCTCTGGCGAGTAGCATTCAGTACTTC. It translates to CATSDIDPLASSIQYF.

The sample holds a few counts of this clonotype. The chain combines TRBV2 with TRBJ2-2, with 9 bases fitting TRBD1. Germline V CDR1 and CDR2: SNHLY, FYNNEI. The CDR3 covers 16 residues. After removal of 5 bases from V and 2 bases from J, the junction contained 6 bases not matched to a gene. The chain's CDR3 is CASSSGQGFNTGELFF. CDR3 nucleotide sequence: TGTGCCAGCAGTTCCGGACAGGGGTTTAACACCGGGGAGCTGTTTTTT.

A single count supports this clonotype. The chain has TRBV7-2 and TRBJ2-5, with TRBD1 as a possible D gene (6 bases). This CDR3 is 17 amino acids long. Germline V gene sequence: CDR1 SGHTA, CDR2 FQGNSA. Deletions cut 5 bases from V and 0 bases from J, with 19 bases between. The CDR3 loop reads CASSLGAQPEDQETQYF. The DNA of the CDR3 is TGTGCCAGCAGCCTGGGGGCCCAGCCGGAGGACCAAGAGACCCAGTACTTC.

Written as DNA, the CDR3 is TGTGCCAGCAGCGCGGGGGGGGCGAACTCCTACGAGCAGTACTTC. Its protein is CASSAGGANSYEQYF. The rearrangement uses TRBV9 and TRBJ2-7, with 8 bases aligning to TRBD2. J was trimmed by 0 bases and V by 3 bases; bases with no gene match: 5. The CDR3 extends over 15 amino acids. CDR1 is SGDLS, CDR2 YYNGEE, per germline.

This rearrangement joins TRBV4-1 to TRBJ2-2; TRBD2 agrees at 9 bases. The CDR3 is 18 amino acids. V lost 4 bases, J lost 2 bases, and 11 bases stayed unmatched. From germline, CDR1 is MGHRA and CDR2 YSYEKL. The chain's CDR3 is CASSPGPAGGPNTGELFF. Here the CDR3 DNA reads TGCGCCAGCAGCCCCGGTCCGGCGGGGGGGCCCAACACCGGGGAGCTGTTTTTT.

The table lists this clonotype with many counts. The chain is built from TRBV12-3 or TRBV12-4 and TRBJ2-7; 7 bases fit TRBD2. This CDR3 contains 14 residues. The trim removed 1 base at V and 4 bases at J, leaving 4 bases unmatched. This CDR3 is CASSLGLAAYEQYF. The DNA of the CDR3 is TGTGCCAGCAGTTTAGGGCTAGCGGCTTACGAGCAGTACTTC.

This chain links TRBV12-3 or TRBV12-4 with TRBJ2-7; 9 bases align to TRBD1. This CDR3 is 13 amino acids long. Trimming cost V 10 bases and J 3 bases; bases outside gene matches: 7. The CDR3, as DNA: TGTGCCACTGGGACAGGGACCCACTACGAGCAGTACTTC. It codes for CATGTGTHYEQYF.

A few counts support this clonotype. DNA of the CDR3: TGCAGTGCGAGTGGACTAGCGGAGTCCTACGAGCAGTACTTC. This translates into CSASGLAESYEQYF. The chain links TRBV20-1 to TRBJ2-7; 10 positions match TRBD2. There are 14 residues in the CDR3. From germline, CDR1 is DFQATT and CDR2 SNEGSKA (reference sequence). The V segment lost 6 bases and the J segment 1 base; nucleotides outside the gene matches: 6.

The CDR3 DNA follows: TGCAGCGTTGATCCAGGGGACTTCACTGGAAACACCATATATTTT. This translates into CSVDPGDFTGNTIYF. The chain recombines TRBV29-1 with TRBJ1-3; D is possibly TRBD1 (6 bases). The V end was cut by 3 bases, the J end by 2 bases, with 14 bases between. This CDR3 is 15 amino acids long. The V gene's germline CDR1 is SQVTM and CDR2 ANQGSEA. The variable domain in full, completed from reference TRBV29-1 and TRBJ1-3, reads SAVISQKPSRDICQRGTSLTIQCQVDSQVTMMFWYRQQPGQSLTLIATANQGSEATYESGFVIDKFPISRPNLTFSTLTVSNMSPEDSSIYLCSVDPGDFTGNTIYFGEGSWLTVV.

The chain carries TRBV5-1 and TRBJ1-4; tentatively, D is TRBD1 (6 bases). V was pared by 2 bases and J by 7 bases, with 15 bases between. CDR1 is SGHRS and CDR2 is YFSETQ in the germline V gene. The CDR3 has 15 residues. The CDR3 DNA sequence: TGCGCCAGCAGCTTTGGGGGCGCCGGGGGTGAAAAACTGTTTTTT. Its translation is CASSFGGAGGEKLFF.

The chain is built from TRBV30 and TRBJ2-7; 13 bases are shared with TRBD2. Germline CDR1 is GTSNPN and CDR2 is SVGIG (reference sequence). Trimming removed 3 bases from V and 0 bases from J; junction bases left unmatched: 5. This CDR3 comprises 16 residues. The DNA for the CDR3 is TGTGCCTGGAGCGGGACTAGCGGGATAAGCTCCTACGAGCAGTACTTC. Translation: CAWSGTSGISSYEQYF.

The chain uses TRBV7-6 and TRBJ2-3; 13 nucleotides match TRBD2. Germline V CDR1 and CDR2: SGHVS, FNYEAQ. V lost 5 bases and J lost 4; bases outside the gene matches: 6. This CDR3 comprises 16 residues. CDR3 sequence reads: CASSKGTSGVADTQYF. CDR3 bases: TGTGCCAGCAGCAAAGGGACTAGCGGGGTTGCAGATACGCAGTATTTT.

CDR3 residues: CATSAGLAAMNTGELFF. For the CDR3, the DNA is TGTGCCACCAGTGCGGGACTAGCGGCGATGAACACCGGGGAGCTGTTTTTT. The chain carries TRBV24-1 and TRBJ2-2, with 11 bases identical to TRBD2. CDR1 and CDR2 (germline): KGHDR, SFDVKD. The V gene end was trimmed by 5 bases and the J gene end by 1 base; junction bases not matched to a gene: 5. The CDR3 is 17 amino acids.

This clonotype came up many times. V is TRBV7-6 and J is TRBJ2-6, with 7 bases matching TRBD1. Germline loops: CDR1 SGHVS, CDR2 FNYEAQ. The CDR3 is made up of 16 amino acids. The trim removed 4 bases at V and 4 bases at J, leaving 7 bases unmatched. The CDR3 bases are TGTGCCAGCAGCTCCTCGAGGGGGCCAGGGGCCAACGTCCTGACTTTC. Protein product: CASSSSRGPGANVLTF.

This sequence joins TRBV5-1 and TRBJ2-2; a possible D gene is TRBD1 (5 bases). V lost 4 bases, J lost 7 bases, and 23 bases lay in between. Germline-derived CDR1 and CDR2 are SGHRS and YFSETQ. The CDR3 covers 17 residues. The CDR3 sequence is CASSPTTNQGSNGELFF. The CDR3 DNA reads as TGCGCCAGCAGCCCCACCACTAACCAGGGTTCGAACGGGGAGCTGTTTTTT.

The chain recombines TRBV20-1 with TRBJ1-1; TRBD1 is a possible D gene (5 bases). CDR1 is DFQATT and CDR2 is SNEGSKA in the germline V gene (reference sequence). The CDR3 runs 13 residues. V gave up 6 bases and J gave up 2 bases, with 13 bases separating them. The CDR3 nucleotides read TGCAGTGCATGGGGGGGGTCTAACACTGAAGCTTTCTTT. Residues: CSAWGGSNTEAFF.

This clonotype was detected only a few times. This chain connects TRBV6-5 to TRBJ1-6, with D maybe TRBD1 (5 bases). Germline lookup yields CDR1 MNHEY and CDR2 SVGAGI. CDR3 length: 16 amino acids. Deletions cut 2 bases from V and 7 bases from J, with 15 bases between. The CDR3 nucleotides read TGTGCCAGCAGTTACGTGGACACTCACCCCAATTCACCCCTCCACTTT. It yields the protein CASSYVDTHPNSPLHF.

This clonotype came up a few times. This sequence joins TRBV5-1 and TRBJ2-7; TRBD1 matches 9 bases. Losses at the gene ends were 1 base for V and 9 bases for J; bases not matched to a gene: 2. Germline V lookup: CDR1 SGHRS, CDR2 YFSETQ. CDR3 length: 12 residues. DNA for the CDR3: TGCGCCAGCAGCTTGCCGGGACAGGGGCAGTACTTC. This translates into CASSLPGQGQYF.

This clonotype was counted a few times. The rearrangement links TRBV7-2 to TRBJ1-1, with 9 nucleotides matching TRBD1. Germline V gene data show CDR1 as SGHTA and CDR2 as FQGNSA. V shed 5 bases and J 3 bases; nucleotides not matched to a gene: 7. This CDR3 is 15 amino acids long. The CDR3 here is CASSARTGADTEAFF. The CDR3 DNA follows: TGTGCCAGCAGCGCCCGGACAGGGGCGGACACTGAAGCTTTCTTT.